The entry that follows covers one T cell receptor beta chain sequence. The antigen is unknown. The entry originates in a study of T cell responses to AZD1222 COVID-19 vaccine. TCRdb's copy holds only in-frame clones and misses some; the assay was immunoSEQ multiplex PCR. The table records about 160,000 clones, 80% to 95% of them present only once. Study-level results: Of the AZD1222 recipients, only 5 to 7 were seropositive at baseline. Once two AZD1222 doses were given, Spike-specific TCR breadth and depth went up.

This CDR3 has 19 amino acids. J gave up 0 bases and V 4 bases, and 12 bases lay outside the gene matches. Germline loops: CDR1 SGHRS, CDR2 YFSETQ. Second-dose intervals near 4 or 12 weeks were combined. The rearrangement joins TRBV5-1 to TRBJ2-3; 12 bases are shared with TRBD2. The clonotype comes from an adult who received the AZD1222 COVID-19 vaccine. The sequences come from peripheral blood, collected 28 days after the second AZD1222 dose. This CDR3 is CASSTILAGGPFSTDTQYF. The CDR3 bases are TGCGCCAGCAGCACCATTCTAGCGGGAGGGCCTTTTAGCACAGATACGCAGTATTTT. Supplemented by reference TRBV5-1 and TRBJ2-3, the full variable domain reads KAGVTQTPRYLIKTRGQQVTLSCSPISGHRSVSWYQQTPGQGLQFLFEYFSETQRNKGNFPGRFSGRQFSNSRSEMNVSTLELGDSALYLCASSTILAGGPFSTDTQYFGPGTRLTVL.